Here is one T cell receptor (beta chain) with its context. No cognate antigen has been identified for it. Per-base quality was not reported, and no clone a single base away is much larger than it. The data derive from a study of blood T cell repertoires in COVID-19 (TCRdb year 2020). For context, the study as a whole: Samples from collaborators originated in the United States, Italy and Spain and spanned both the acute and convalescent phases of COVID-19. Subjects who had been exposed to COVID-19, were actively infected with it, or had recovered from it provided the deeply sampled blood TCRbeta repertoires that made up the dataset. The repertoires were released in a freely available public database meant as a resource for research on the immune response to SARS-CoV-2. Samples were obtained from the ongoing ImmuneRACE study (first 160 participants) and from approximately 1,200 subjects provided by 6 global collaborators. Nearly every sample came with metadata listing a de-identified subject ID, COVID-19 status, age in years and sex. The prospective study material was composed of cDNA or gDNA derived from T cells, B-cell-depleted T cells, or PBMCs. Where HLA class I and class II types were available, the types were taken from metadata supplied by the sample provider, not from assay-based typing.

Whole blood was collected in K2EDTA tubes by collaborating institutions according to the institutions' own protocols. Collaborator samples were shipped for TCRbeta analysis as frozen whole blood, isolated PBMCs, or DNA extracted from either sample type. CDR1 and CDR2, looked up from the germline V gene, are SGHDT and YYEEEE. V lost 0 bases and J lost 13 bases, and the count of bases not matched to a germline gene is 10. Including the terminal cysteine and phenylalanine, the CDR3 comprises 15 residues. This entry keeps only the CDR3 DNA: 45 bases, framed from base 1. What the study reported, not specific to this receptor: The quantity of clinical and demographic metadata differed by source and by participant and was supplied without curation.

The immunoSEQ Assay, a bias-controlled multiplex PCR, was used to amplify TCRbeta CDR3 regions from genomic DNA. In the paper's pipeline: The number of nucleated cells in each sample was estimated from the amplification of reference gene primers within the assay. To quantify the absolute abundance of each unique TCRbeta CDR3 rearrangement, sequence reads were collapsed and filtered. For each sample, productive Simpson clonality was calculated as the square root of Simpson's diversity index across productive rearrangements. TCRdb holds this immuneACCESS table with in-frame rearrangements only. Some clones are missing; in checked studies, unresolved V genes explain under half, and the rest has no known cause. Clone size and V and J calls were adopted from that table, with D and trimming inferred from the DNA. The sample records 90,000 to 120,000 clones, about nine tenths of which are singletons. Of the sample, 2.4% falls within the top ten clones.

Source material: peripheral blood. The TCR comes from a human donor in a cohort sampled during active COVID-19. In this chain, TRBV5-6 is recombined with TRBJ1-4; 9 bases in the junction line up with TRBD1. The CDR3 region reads CASSLETGGFPGLFF. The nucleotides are TGTGCCAGCAGCTTGGAAACAGGGGGCTTTCCGGGACTGTTTTTT.